This entry concerns a single TCR beta chain. Here immunoSEQ multiplex PCR was the method, and the copy in TCRdb shows in-frame clones only, minus some. The table has 95,000 or so clones, approximately 83% seen once. This record comes from a study of PD-1 blockade in classical Hodgkin lymphoma. Relapses following autologous stem cell transplantation were seen in all patients, with brentuximab vedotin exposure varying. Complete response, partial response or progressive disease was recorded as best response. This CDR3 has 13 amino acids. V lost 2 bases, J lost 2 bases, and 6 bases lay in between. Germline values: CDR1 SNHLY, CDR2 FYNNEI.

The source of this sequence is a human donor with classical Hodgkin lymphoma. This rearrangement joins TRBV2 to TRBJ1-1; tentatively, D is TRBD1 (5 bases). The sample in question was peripheral blood mononuclear cells (PBMCs), obtained at baseline. For the CDR3, the DNA is TGTGCCAGCAGTGAAAGGGGAAACACTGAAGCTTTCTTT. Its protein is CASSERGNTEAFF.